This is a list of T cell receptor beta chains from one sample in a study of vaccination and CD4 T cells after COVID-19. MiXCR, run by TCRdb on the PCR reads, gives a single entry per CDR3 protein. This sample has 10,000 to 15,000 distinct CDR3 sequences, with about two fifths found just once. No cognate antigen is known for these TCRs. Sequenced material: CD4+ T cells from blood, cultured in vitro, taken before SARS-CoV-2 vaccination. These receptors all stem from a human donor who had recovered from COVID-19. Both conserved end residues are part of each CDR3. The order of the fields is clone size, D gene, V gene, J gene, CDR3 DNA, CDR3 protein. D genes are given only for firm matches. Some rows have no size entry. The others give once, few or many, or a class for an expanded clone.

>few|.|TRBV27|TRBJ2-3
TGTGCCAGCAGTTCACGGATTACAGATACGCAGTATTTT
CASSSRITDTQYF
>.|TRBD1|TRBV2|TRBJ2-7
TGTGCCAGCAGTTCCGGGGACAGCGAGGTCCGCTACGAGCAGTACTTC
CASSSGDSEVRYEQYF
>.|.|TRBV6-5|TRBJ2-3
TGTGCCAGCTGTTACCAGGAGCTAGCTTTAGGTACGCAGTATTTT
CASCYQELALGTQYF
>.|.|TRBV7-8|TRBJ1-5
TGTGCCAGCAGCTTAGGCACGGGTCGGCCCCAGCATTTT
CASSLGTGRPQHF
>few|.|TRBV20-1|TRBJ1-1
TGCAGTGCGGCCCCCTTCCGGGAAGCCGAAGCTTTCTTT
CSAAPFREAEAFF
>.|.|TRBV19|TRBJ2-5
TGTGCCAGTAGTCGGGACACCGGAGAGACCCAGTACTTC
CASSRDTGETQYF
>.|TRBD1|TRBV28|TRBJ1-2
TGTGCCAGCAGTTGGGATAGGGGGCACTTGAATGGCTACACCTTC
CASSWDRGHLNGYTF
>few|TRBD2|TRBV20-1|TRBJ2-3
TGCAGTGCTAGAGATCAGAGCGGGGGGGCCGGGTACAGAACGCAGTATTTT
CSARDQSGGAGYRTQYF
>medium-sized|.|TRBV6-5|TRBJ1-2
TGTGCCAGCAGTTACGCCAGTAACTATGGCTACACCTTC
CASSYASNYGYTF
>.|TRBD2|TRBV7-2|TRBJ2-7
TGTGCCAGCAGCTCTACGACTAGCGGGAGATACGAGCAGTACTTC
CASSSTTSGRYEQYF
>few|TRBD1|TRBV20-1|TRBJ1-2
TGCAGTGCTAGAGGACGCGGGGACAGGGGATCCTCTAACTATGGCTACACCTTC
CSARGRGDRGSSNYGYTF
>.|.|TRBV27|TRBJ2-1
TGTGCCAGCACCTCCCATCGAGGCGGGGACTACAATGAGCAGTTCTTC
CASTSHRGGDYNEQFF
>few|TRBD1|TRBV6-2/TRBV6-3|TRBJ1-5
TGTGCCAGCAGTACCGGGACAGGATTTTATAGCAATCAGCCCCAGCATTTT
CASSTGTGFYSNQPQHF
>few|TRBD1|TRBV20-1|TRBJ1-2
TGCAGTGCTAGGGGACAGGGGGCTGTCTATGGCTACACCTTC
CSARGQGAVYGYTF
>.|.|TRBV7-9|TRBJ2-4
TGTGCCAGCAGCTTAGATGGGAGCAGAAACATTCAGTACTTC
CASSLDGSRNIQYF
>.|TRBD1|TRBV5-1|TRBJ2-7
TGCGCCACTTCGGAGGGGACAGGGGGCTACGAGCAGTACTTC
CATSEGTGGYEQYF
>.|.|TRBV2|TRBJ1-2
TGTGCCAGCAGCAGGAATCAGGGATATGGCTACACCTTC
CASSRNQGYGYTF
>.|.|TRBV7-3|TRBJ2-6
TGTGCCAGCGCCAGAGACGCCGGGGCCAACGTCCTGACTTTC
CASARDAGANVLTF
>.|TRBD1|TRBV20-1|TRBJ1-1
TGCAGTGCTAGAGGGTCGACAGGGGGATTTACTGAAGCTTTCTTT
CSARGSTGGFTEAFF
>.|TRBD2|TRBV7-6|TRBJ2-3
TGTGCCAGCAGTCTACTAGCGGGAGTCGGGGATACGCAGTATTTT
CASSLLAGVGDTQYF
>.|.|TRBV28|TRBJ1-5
TGTGCCAGCAGGGCTAGCAATCAGCCCCAGCATTTT
CASRASNQPQHF
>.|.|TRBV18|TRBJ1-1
TGTGCCAGCTCCTTGAAGGACGGTGTTGAAGCTTTCTTT
CASSLKDGVEAFF
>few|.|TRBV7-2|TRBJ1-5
TGTGCCAGCAGCTTAGGGCACGAGGGAGGGCAGCCCCAGCATTTT
CASSLGHEGGQPQHF
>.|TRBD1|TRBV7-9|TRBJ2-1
TGTGCCAGCAGCTCCTACAGGGGATCCTACAATGAGCAGTTCTTC
CASSSYRGSYNEQFF
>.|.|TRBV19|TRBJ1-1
TGTGCCAGTAGTCGACAGAACACTGAAGCTTTCTTT
CASSRQNTEAFF
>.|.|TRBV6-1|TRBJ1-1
TGTGCCAGCATCCATTGGCAGGGCAAAGCTTTCTTT
CASIHWQGKAFF
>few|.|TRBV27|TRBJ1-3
TGTGCCAGCAGGGGGGCAGGGACAGGAAACACCATATATTTT
CASRGAGTGNTIYF
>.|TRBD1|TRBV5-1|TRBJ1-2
TGCGCCAGCAGCCCGGGACAGGGTTATGGCTACACCTTC
CASSPGQGYGYTF
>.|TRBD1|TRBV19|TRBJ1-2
TGTGCCAGTAGCCCAGGGGGGAGCTATGGCTACACCTTC
CASSPGGSYGYTF
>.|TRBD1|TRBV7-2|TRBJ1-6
TGTGCCAGCAGCTTAGACAGGGGGCCGAGGTCACCCCTCCACTTT
CASSLDRGPRSPLHF
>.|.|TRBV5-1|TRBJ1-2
TGCGCCAGCAGCTTGGGGGTACGGAACTATGGCTACACCTTC
CASSLGVRNYGYTF
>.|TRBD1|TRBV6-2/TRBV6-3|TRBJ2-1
TGTGCCAGCAGCCCGGGACAGACCTACAATGAGCAGTTCTTC
CASSPGQTYNEQFF
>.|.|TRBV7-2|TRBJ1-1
TGTGCCAGCAGCTTAGCAGAACAGGGCACTGAAGCTTTCTTT
CASSLAEQGTEAFF
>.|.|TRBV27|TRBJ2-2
TGTGCCAGCAGACTAATTACTAGGTTCACCGGGGAGCTGTTTTTT
CASRLITRFTGELFF
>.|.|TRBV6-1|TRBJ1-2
TGTGCCAGCAGCGAGCGGGGCAGGGAGTATGGCTACACCTTC
CASSERGREYGYTF
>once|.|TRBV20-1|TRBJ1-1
TGCAGTGCTAGAGAAACACAGGCGAACACTGAAGCTTTCTTT
CSARETQANTEAFF
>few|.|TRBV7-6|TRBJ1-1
TGTGCCAGCAGCCCAACCGTACGGGGCAGGAGCACTGAAGCTTTCTTT
CASSPTVRGRSTEAFF
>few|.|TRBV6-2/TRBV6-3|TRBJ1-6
TGTGCCAGCAGTTATTGGGCCGCGGTTAATTCACCCCTCCACTTT
CASSYWAAVNSPLHF
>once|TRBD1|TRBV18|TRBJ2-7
TGTGCCAGCTCACCGGACAGGGACGATTACGAGCAGTACTTC
CASSPDRDDYEQYF
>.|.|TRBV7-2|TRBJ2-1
TGTGCCAGCAGCATTTGGACGGGCACTAGTTTTGAGCAGTTCTTC
CASSIWTGTSFEQFF
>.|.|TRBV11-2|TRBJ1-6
TGTGCCAGCAGCTTAGCAATAGCAGTATGGAATAATTCACCCCTCCACTTT
CASSLAIAVWNNSPLHF
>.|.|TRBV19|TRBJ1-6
TGTGCCAGTAGTACAACACGACAGACCTATAATTCACCCCTCCACTTT
CASSTTRQTYNSPLHF
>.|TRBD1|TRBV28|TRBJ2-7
TGTGCCAGCAGTACCCCGGGACAGGCCCCTTACGAGCAGTACTTC
CASSTPGQAPYEQYF
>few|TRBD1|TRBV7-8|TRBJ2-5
TGTGCCAGCAGCTTAGGGCGGGGACAGGGATACCAAGAGACCCAGTACTTC
CASSLGRGQGYQETQYF
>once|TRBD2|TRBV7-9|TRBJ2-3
TGTGCCAGCAGCTCAACTAGCGGGGCAGATACGCAGTATTTT
CASSSTSGADTQYF
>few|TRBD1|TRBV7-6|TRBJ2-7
TGTGCCAGCAGCTTAGTACAGGGGGGCAACGAGCAGTACTTC
CASSLVQGGNEQYF
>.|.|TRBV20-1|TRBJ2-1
TGCAGTGCTAGAGATACGGGGCGAGGGGCCTCCTACAATGAGCAGTTCTTC
CSARDTGRGASYNEQFF
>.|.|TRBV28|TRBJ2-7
TGTGCCAGCTATCATTCATCTGGGGGCCGGTACGAGCAGTACTTC
CASYHSSGGRYEQYF
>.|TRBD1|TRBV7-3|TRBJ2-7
TGTGCCAGCATCAAGGACCGGGACAGGGTAGGGGAGCAGTACTTC
CASIKDRDRVGEQYF